A single sample gave rise to the 18 T cell receptor beta chains below, sequenced in a study of T cells in Graves' hyperthyroidism and ophthalmopathy. TCR beta CDR3 regions were amplified from RNA transcripts. HTBI primers were the set used in a first-round RT-PCR of the TCR CDR3. TCRdb re-called the multiplex PCR reads with MiXCR, one entry per CDR3 protein. The sample consists of some 460,000 distinct CDR3 sequences, 15% to 18% of them appearing once. The sequencing sample was made of blood. These receptors were collected from a woman between 18 and 29 years old with Graves' hyperthyroidism.

This clonotype came up many times. The chain employs TRBV3-1 and TRBJ2-1; 11 nucleotides align to TRBD2. This CDR3 region has 18 residues. V lost 1 base to trimming and J lost 8 bases; unmatched junction nucleotides: 13. Germline values: CDR1 LGHDT, CDR2 YNNKEL (reference sequence). CDR3 loop: CASSQGWGTSGERDEQFF. CDR3 bases: TGTGCCAGCAGCCAAGGGTGGGGGACTAGCGGAGAGAGGGATGAGCAGTTCTTC.

This clonotype has more than one count but fewer than ten. V and J are TRBV7-2 and TRBJ1-6; maybe TRBD1 (5 bases). This CDR3 spans 15 amino acids. Germline CDR1 is SGHTA and CDR2 is FQGNSA. The ends were cut back, 7 bases at V and 4 bases at J, with 14 bases in the middle. Here the CDR3 DNA reads TGTGCCAGCACCCCATTGGGACGTTATAATTCACCCCTCCACTTT. It yields the protein CASTPLGRYNSPLHF.

There are many counts of this clonotype. V usage is TRBV28 and J usage is TRBJ2-4; possible D gene TRBD1, 5 bases. Germline CDR1 and CDR2: MDHEN and SYDVKM. V was clipped by 3 bases and J by 6 bases, with 6 bases between them. This CDR3 is built from 12 residues. The CDR3 is CASSFDRNIQYF. In DNA, the CDR3 is TGTGCCAGCAGTTTTGACAGAAACATTCAGTACTTC.

This sequence joins TRBV4-3 and TRBJ2-3, with D possibly TRBD2 on 5 matching bases. V lost 1 base to trimming and J lost 2 bases, with 16 bases between them. Germline-derived CDR1 and CDR2 are LGHNA and YSLEER. CDR3 size: 17 residues. CDR3 residues: CASSQGGGWRVTDTQYF. In nucleotides, the CDR3 is TGCGCCAGCAGCCAAGGTGGTGGCTGGCGGGTCACAGATACGCAGTATTTT.

At least ten counts were recorded for this clonotype. This chain links TRBV2 with TRBJ1-3, with D maybe TRBD1 (6 bases). V shed 6 bases and J shed 1 base, with 16 bases lying between them. Germline CDR1 and CDR2: SNHLY and FYNNEI. The CDR3 runs 16 residues. CDR3 DNA sequence: TGTGCCAGCAGCGGATACGCGGACAGATCTGGAAACACCATATATTTT. As protein: CASSGYADRSGNTIYF.

The sample holds many counts of this clonotype. V is TRBV27 and J is TRBJ2-5; possibly TRBD1 for D (6 bases). V was pared by 3 bases and J by 4 bases, with 12 bases between. Germline V gene sequence: CDR1 MNHEY, CDR2 SMNVEV (reference sequence). The length of the CDR3 is 14 residues. The CDR3 coding sequence is TGTGCCAGCAGTTTGGCAGGGGCGGGAGAGACCCAGTACTTC. The encoded protein is CASSLAGAGETQYF.

The sample holds a few counts of this clonotype. The chain uses TRBV28 and TRBJ1-4; weak D call: TRBD1 (5 bases). The germline gives CDR1 MDHEN, CDR2 SYDVKM. The CDR3 covers 16 residues. V dropped 1 base and J dropped 2 bases, with 11 bases sitting between them. The CDR3 region has the DNA TGTGCCAGCAGTTTATTGGGGGGAGCCACTAATGAAAAACTGTTTTTT. Protein sequence: CASSLLGGATNEKLFF. The entire variable domain, with the rest obtained from reference TRBV28 and TRBJ1-4, is as follows: DVKVTQSSRYLVKRTGEKVFLECVQDMDHENMFWYRQDPGLGLRLIYFSYDVKMKEKGDIPEGYSVSREKKERFSLILESASTNQTSMYLCASSLLGGATNEKLFFGSGTQLSVL.

V is TRBV19 and J is TRBJ1-5; no clear D gene. Trimming left V 1 base short and J 8 bases short, with 15 bases between. In germline, CDR1 is LNHDA, CDR2 SQIVND (reference sequence). The CDR3 covers 15 residues. Here the CDR3 DNA reads TGTGCCAGTAGTATAGTCGCGTCGTATGGTGAGCCCCAGCATTTT. It yields the protein CASSIVASYGEPQHF.

This clonotype was picked up many times. The chain uses TRBV5-1 and TRBJ1-1; D not certain. Trimming removed 0 bases at V and 6 bases at J, with 9 bases between. This CDR3 spans 13 amino acids. The germline V gene has CDR1 SGHRS and CDR2 YFSETQ. The DNA of the CDR3 is TGCGCCAGCAGCTTGGTGGGAACAGCTGAAGCTTTCTTT. Its protein product is CASSLVGTAEAFF.

This clonotype was seen many times. The V gene is TRBV5-1, the J gene TRBJ1-2, with D unclear. This CDR3 spans 15 amino acids. Trimming pared 2 bases from V and 1 base from J, leaving 12 bases between. Germline assignment: CDR1 SGHRS and CDR2 YFSETQ. The CDR3 sequence: CASSFSENLNYGYTF. CDR3 nucleotides: TGCGCCAGCAGCTTTTCGGAGAATCTTAACTATGGCTACACCTTC. The whole variable domain, remainder taken from reference TRBV5-1 and TRBJ1-2, is KAGVTQTPRYLIKTRGQQVTLSCSPISGHRSVSWYQQTPGQGLQFLFEYFSETQRNKGNFPGRFSGRQFSNSRSEMNVSTLELGDSALYLCASSFSENLNYGYTFGSGTRLTVV.

The chain joins TRBV7-9 to TRBJ2-3; D gene ambiguous. From germline, CDR1 is SEHNR and CDR2 FQNEAQ (reference sequence). The CDR3 covers 15 residues. The V and J ends lost 6 bases and 0 bases respectively, with 13 bases between them. CDR3 in DNA: TGTGCCAGCAGTCGTCAGATTACTAGCACAGATACGCAGTATTTT. Translating it yields CASSRQITSTDTQYF.

This clonotype was counted between two and nine times. This clone may be a read error of a much larger clone one base away. The chain combines TRBV12-3 or TRBV12-4 with TRBJ2-7; TRBD1 might be the D (5 bases). The CDR3 runs to 14 residues. CDR3 residues: CASTGREYSCEQYF. CDR3 sequence (DNA): TGTGCCAGCACGGGCAGGGAATACTCCTGCGAGCAGTACTTC.

The sample holds many counts of this clonotype. This chain uses TRBV10-1 with TRBJ1-1; D gene ambiguous. This CDR3 spans 14 amino acids. Germline-derived CDR1 and CDR2 are WNHNN and SYGVQD (reference sequence). The V end lost 3 bases, the J end lost 1 base, and 9 bases lay between the germline ends. Here the CDR3 DNA reads TGCGCCAGCAGTGACGGAACCTCGAACACTGAAGCTTTCTTT. Amino acids: CASSDGTSNTEAFF.

Many counts were recorded for this clonotype. V usage is TRBV10-3 and J usage is TRBJ2-7, with D possibly called TRBD1 or TRBD2 (5 bases each). This CDR3 region has 14 residues. In germline, CDR1 is ENHRY, CDR2 SYGVKD. V was trimmed by 4 bases and J by 3 bases, leaving 13 bases between them. CDR3 sequence: CAISGAGAYYEQYF. DNA of the CDR3: TGTGCCATCAGTGGGGCCGGGGCCTACTACGAGCAGTACTTC.

This clonotype was counted between two and nine times. V gene TRBV4-1 combines with J gene TRBJ2-3, with TRBD2 as a possible D gene (5 bases). The V end was cut by 0 bases, the J end by 5 bases, with 30 bases between. Germline V lookup: CDR1 MGHRA, CDR2 YSYEKL. The CDR3 sequence is 21 residues long. CDR3 sequence: CASSQDPPSAWAGPEGDTQYF. The CDR3 DNA sequence: TGCGCCAGCAGCCAAGACCCCCCCTCCGCTTGGGCAGGACCCGAGGGAGATACGCAGTATTTT.

In its sample, this clonotype was seen many times. The chain couples TRBV7-9 to TRBJ2-1; D gene uncertain. Germline V gives CDR1 SEHNR, CDR2 FQNEAQ (reference sequence). This CDR3 is 15 amino acids long. The V end lost 6 bases, the J end lost 7 bases, and 19 bases lay between the germline ends. The CDR3 DNA reads as TGTGCCAGCAGATTTGCCCCCGCCAAGGAGAATGAGCAGTTCTTC. This encodes CASRFAPAKENEQFF.

This clonotype has a handful of counts. A much larger clonotype is one base distant, so this may be a read error. Without the conserved terminal phenylalanine or tryptophan, this CDR3 likely stems from a read error. This chain joins TRBV18 and TRBJ1-1; D is unclear. This CDR3 is 13 amino acids long. The V end was cut by 6 bases, the J end by 2 bases, with 10 bases between. From germline, CDR1 is KGHSH and CDR2 LQKENI. The CDR3 loop reads CASSTDRNTEAFL. As DNA, the CDR3 is TGTGCCAGCTCGACCGATCGAAACACTGAAGCTTTCCTT.

The chain links TRBV20-1 to TRBJ1-1; a weak D match, TRBD1 (5 bases). The CDR3 consists of 15 residues. Germline V CDR1 and CDR2: DFQATT, SNEGSKA (reference sequence). Between the trimmed V and J ends, which lost 5 bases and 0 bases, there was a span of 16 bases. The CDR3 coding sequence is TGCAGTGCTTACCGGGACGGAGAATTGAACACTGAAGCTTTCTTT. This codes for CSAYRDGELNTEAFF.